Following are 20 T cell receptor beta chains from one sample sequenced in a study of tumor-infiltrating lymphocytes in primary liver carcinoma. Co-extraction of RNA and DNA was performed on 20-30 mg of unsorted bulk tissue. The authors made TCR beta cDNA from about 500 ng total RNA with a constant-region primer. It was through three nested multiplex PCR rounds of slightly modified ARM-PCR that TCR beta libraries arose. Investigators reported that the first two PCR rounds, at around 10 cycles each, used TRBV1-TRBV30 forward primers with a C-beta reverse primer. TCRdb re-called the multiplex PCR reads with MiXCR, one entry per CDR3 protein. In the table there are about 120,000 distinct CDR3 sequences, around two thirds of which are singletons. The sample taken for sequencing was liver tumor tissue from sampling region 1. Subset of the sample: tumor region T1, superior pole. These receptors were taken from a woman aged 60-75 years with primary liver carcinoma and hepatitis B virus infection.

A word on this clonotype: This clone may be a read error of a much larger clone one base away. The V and J genes are TRBV6-1 and TRBJ1-2; no firm D call. CDR1 is MNHNS and CDR2 is SASEGT in the germline V gene. This CDR3 contains 14 residues. The ends were cut back, 4 bases at V and 6 bases at J, with 15 bases in the middle. CDR3 sequence reads: CASSARMVSDGYTF. The DNA of the CDR3 is TGTGCCAGCAGTGCCCGCATGGTTTCAGATGGCTACACCTTC.

This chain joins TRBV11-2 and TRBJ1-1; tentatively, D is TRBD1 (5 bases). The germline gives CDR1 SGHAT, CDR2 FQNNGV. This CDR3 comprises 13 residues. V was cut by 7 bases and J by 8 bases, with 17 bases left in between. The CDR3 spells CASNFYGGTEAFF. The CDR3 region has the DNA TGTGCCAGCAACTTTTATGGTGGGACCGAAGCTTTCTTT.

CDR3 nucleotides: TGTGCCAGCAGTGAAGGGCTAGCGGCTATCGAGCAGTACTTC. Translating gives CASSEGLAAIEQYF. The rearrangement uses TRBV2 and TRBJ2-7, with TRBD2 matching 7 bases. The CDR3 is 14 amino acids. Trimming at V came to 1 base and at J to 6 bases, leaving 6 bases not matched to a gene. CDR1 is SNHLY and CDR2 is FYNNEI in the germline V gene.

A word on this clonotype: Given a much more abundant clone one base away, this may be a read error. The gene calls are TRBV6-1 and TRBJ2-5, with no clear D. This CDR3 comprises 17 residues. Germline V gene sequence: CDR1 MNHNS, CDR2 SASEGT. CDR3 protein: CASRESAAETLQETQYF. In DNA, the CDR3 is TGTGCCAGCCGTGAATCGGCAGCCGAGACCCTTCAAGAGACCCAGTACTTC.

This chain uses TRBV7-9 with TRBJ1-1, with TRBD1 identical over 8 bases. V shed 8 bases and J 1 base; nucleotides not matched to a gene: 9. This CDR3 has 15 amino acids. Germline lookup yields CDR1 SEHNR and CDR2 FQNEAQ (reference sequence). CDR3 protein: CASLDTGTGNTEAFF. The DNA for the CDR3 is TGTGCCAGCTTAGATACCGGGACAGGGAACACTGAAGCTTTCTTT.

Details on this clonotype: This may be a read error: a much more frequent sequence differs by one nucleotide. The chain employs TRBV6-1 and TRBJ2-3; TRBD1 aligns across 9 bases. J gave up 0 bases and V 8 bases, and 6 bases lay outside the gene matches. The CDR3 spans 15 residues. The germline V gene encodes CDR1 MNHNS and CDR2 SASEGT. CDR3 amino acids: CASGAGTGSTDTQYF. The DNA for the CDR3 is TGTGCCAGCGGTGCCGGGACAGGGAGCACAGATACGCAGTATTTT.

Remarks on this clonotype: This CDR3 fails to terminate in the conserved phenylalanine or tryptophan, so it likely reflects a read error. V gene TRBV6-6 combines with J gene TRBJ1-5, with D unclear. The V end lost 2 bases, the J end lost 0 bases, and 8 bases lay between the germline ends. This CDR3 is built from 15 residues. CDR1 and CDR2 (germline): MNHNY, SVGAGI (reference sequence). The CDR3 loop is CASSYGGFSNQPQHS. For the CDR3, the DNA is TGTGCCAGCAGTTACGGTGGATTTAGCAATCAGCCCCAGCATTCT.

The chain couples TRBV7-6 to TRBJ2-4, with a possible D match to TRBD2 (7 bases). The CDR3 length is 19 residues. Germline V gene sequence: CDR1 SGHVS, CDR2 FNYEAQ. V shed 2 bases and J shed 6 bases, with 26 bases lying between them. The CDR3 DNA reads TGTGCCAGCAGCTTATCCCGCCCCGGCGGGGGCGAAAAGGGAAACATTCAGTACTTC. Residues: CASSLSRPGGGEKGNIQYF.

With regard to this clonotype: One base away lies a much larger clone, so this may be a sequencing read error. This chain uses TRBV6-2 or TRBV6-3 with TRBJ1-1; D remains ambiguous. CDR1 MNHEY and CDR2 SVGEGT come from the germline V gene. The CDR3 has 13 amino acids. CDR3 DNA: TGTGTCAGCAGCCATAAAGACCGGCTTCACGCTTTCTTT. Amino acid sequence: CVSSHKDRLHAFF.

About this clonotype: One end of the junction is discordant with germline, which a read error may explain. The chain uses TRBV11-2 and TRBJ2-7, with no clear D. The CDR3 runs to 15 residues. The germline V gene has CDR1 SGHAT and CDR2 FQNNGV. The chain's CDR3 is CASILDRQTSYEQYF. The DNA of the CDR3 is TGTGCCAGCATCTTAGATAGGCAGACTTCCTACGAGCAATACTTC.

In its sample, this clonotype was seen once. Mismatch with germline at one junction end may stem from a read error. The chain employs TRBV11-2 and TRBJ2-7, with a possible D match to TRBD2 (6 bases). This CDR3 spans 14 amino acids. Per the germline V gene, CDR1 is SGHAT and CDR2 is FQNNGV. The CDR3: CASSANRGVLERYF. CDR3 in DNA: TGTGCCAGCAGCGCCAACCGCGGGGTTCTCGAGCGGTACTTC.

To note about this clonotype: A clone one base away is much larger, so this may be a read error. The CDR3 does not end in the conserved phenylalanine or tryptophan, so this is likely a read error. CDR3 sequence: CASSSRTSGIYNEQFI. The CDR3 region has the DNA TGTGCCAGCAGTTCCAGGACTAGCGGGATATACAATGAGCAGTTCATC. The J gene is TRBJ2-1, the V gene TRBV6-5; TRBD2 matches at 12 bases. Germline CDR1 MNHEY, CDR2 SVGAGI. This CDR3 is 16 amino acids long. The V gene end was trimmed by 4 bases and the J gene end by 4 bases; junction bases not matched to a gene: 5.

V is TRBV5-4 and J is TRBJ1-1; D possibly corresponds to TRBD1 (5 bases). Trimming left V 4 bases short and J 5 bases short, with 15 bases between. The CDR3 length is 14 residues. Germline V gives CDR1 SGHNT, CDR2 YYREEE (reference sequence). The CDR3, as DNA: TGTGCCAGCAGCCCCAGACAGCGTAAAACTGAAGCTTTCTTT. This translates into CASSPRQRKTEAFF. The variable domain in full, with the rest retrieved from reference TRBV5-4 and TRBJ1-1, is ETGVTQSPTHLIKTRGQQVTLRCSSQSGHNTVSWYQQALGQGPQFIFQYYREEENGRGNFPPRFSGLQFPNYSSELNVNALELDDSALYLCASSPRQRKTEAFFGQGTRLTVV.

This sequence joins TRBV20-1 and TRBJ2-7; possibly TRBD1 or TRBD2 for D (6 bases each). CDR1 is DFQATT and CDR2 is SNEGSKA in the germline V gene (reference sequence). V lost 0 bases and J 3 bases, leaving 12 bases between the germline ends. This CDR3 region has 14 residues. CDR3 in amino acids: CSARDGGRDYEQYF. The CDR3 nucleotides are TGCAGTGCTAGAGATGGGGGGCGGGACTACGAGCAGTACTTC.

Worth noting for this clonotype: A much more abundant neighbour one base away suggests this may be a read error. The chain is built from TRBV12-3 or TRBV12-4 and TRBJ2-7, with D uncertain. Trimming took off 6 bases at V and 6 bases at J, with 21 bases between the two ends. The CDR3 consists of 15 residues. CDR3 nucleotides: TGTGCCAGCAGCTATGAAGGATTGTCCGTAGGCGAGCAGTACTTC. Translation: CASSYEGLSVGEQYF.

Concerning this clonotype: One end of the junction is discordant with germline, which a read error may explain. The chain couples TRBV11-2 to TRBJ2-1; 13 bases map to TRBD2. Germline V gene data show CDR1 as SGHAT and CDR2 as FQNNGV. This CDR3 has 17 amino acids. This CDR3 is CASSPGLAGYSYDEQFF. The CDR3, as DNA: TGTGCAAGCAGCCCGGGACTAGCGGGATACTCCTATGATGAGCAGTTCTTC. The variable domain in full, completed from reference TRBV11-2 and TRBJ2-1, reads EAGVAQSPRYKIIEKRQSVAFWCNPISGHATLYWYQQILGQGPKLLIQFQNNGVVDDSQLPKDRFSAERLKGVDSTLKIQPAKLEDSAVYLCASSPGLAGYSYDEQFFGPGTRLTVL.

Points on this clonotype: A single base separates this from a much larger clone, so it may be a read error. This chain connects TRBV12-3 or TRBV12-4 to TRBJ2-1; D gene uncertain. CDR3 length: 11 amino acids. The chain's CDR3 is CANSQNNEQFF. The CDR3 DNA reads TGTGCCAACAGTCAAAACAATGAGCAGTTCTTC.

On this clonotype: The junction and the germline gene differ at one end; a read error may be behind it. V is TRBV6-1 and J is TRBJ2-3, with no clear D. CDR1 is MNHNS and CDR2 is SASEGT in the germline V gene. This CDR3 has 15 amino acids. CDR3 nucleotide sequence: TGTGCCAACAGTATAAGCGTATCTATCACAGATACGCAGTATTTT. It specifies CANSISVSITDTQYF.

The chain links TRBV30 to TRBJ1-1; D may be TRBD1 (5 bases). This CDR3 region has 13 residues. Trimming took 3 bases from V and 4 from J, leaving 12 bases between them. Germline CDR1 reads GTSNPN; CDR2 reads SVGIG (reference sequence). The CDR3 DNA reads TGTGCCTGGAGGACAGCCATGAGCACTGAAGCTTTCTTT. As protein: CAWRTAMSTEAFF.

As to this clonotype: It may be a read error: a sequence one base away is much more abundant. This rearrangement joins TRBV6-2 or TRBV6-3 to TRBJ2-1, with D perhaps TRBD1 or TRBD2 (6 bases each). Trimming took 5 bases from V and 7 from J, leaving 15 bases between them. The CDR3 is made up of 14 amino acids. Germline CDR1 and CDR2: MNHEY and SVGEGT. The CDR3 loop is CASSAQGGMNEQFF. For the CDR3, the DNA is TGTGCCAGCAGTGCCCAAGGGGGGATGAATGAGCAGTTCTTC.